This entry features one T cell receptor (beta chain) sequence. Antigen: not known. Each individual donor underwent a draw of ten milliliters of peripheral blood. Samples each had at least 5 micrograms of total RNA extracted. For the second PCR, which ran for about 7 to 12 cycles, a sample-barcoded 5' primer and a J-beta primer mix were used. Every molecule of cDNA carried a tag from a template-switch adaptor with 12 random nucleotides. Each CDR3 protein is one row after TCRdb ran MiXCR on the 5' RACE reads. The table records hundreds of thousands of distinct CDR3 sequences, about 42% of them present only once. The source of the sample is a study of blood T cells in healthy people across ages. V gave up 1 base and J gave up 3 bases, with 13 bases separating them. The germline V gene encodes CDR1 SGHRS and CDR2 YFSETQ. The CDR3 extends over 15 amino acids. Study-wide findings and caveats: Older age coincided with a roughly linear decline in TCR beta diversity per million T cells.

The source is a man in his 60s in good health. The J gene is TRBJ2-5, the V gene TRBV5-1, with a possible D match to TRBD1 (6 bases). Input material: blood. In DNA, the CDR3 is TGCGCCAGCAGCTTGTATGGGGGCACTGAAGAGACCCAGTACTTC. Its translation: CASSLYGGTEETQYF.